The rows below give T cell receptor beta chains drawn from one sample of a study of T cell changes during pregnancy in multiple sclerosis. Sequencing used immunoSEQ multiplex PCR; TCRdb keeps in-frame clones, though not all of them. The sample has approximately 20,000 clones, just over 85% seen once. The sequencing here drew on CD8+ T cells from peripheral blood mononuclear cells, taken in the third trimester of pregnancy. These receptors were collected from a female donor in good health, enrolled as a control in a pregnancy study. Both conserved end residues are part of each CDR3. Not every row has a clone size; where given, it reads once, few, many or a size class.

TRBJ2-5 | TRBV7-6 | NA | CASSLRAAGGPGETQYF
TRBJ1-2 | TRBV27 | NA | CASSLGRTGNGYTF
TRBJ2-7 | TRBV6-6 | medium-sized | CASSLWTAKYEQYF
TRBJ1-2 | TRBV4-3 | NA | CASSHDRDRDDGYTF
TRBJ1-4 | TRBV7-9 | few | CASTQGGEKLFF
TRBJ2-2 | TRBV10-3 | NA | CAISEVQGANTGELFF
TRBJ2-1 | TRBV14 | NA | CASRVEGNEQFF
TRBJ1-1 | TRBV7-9 | NA | CASSSTGANTEAFF
TRBJ1-6 | TRBV2 | NA | CASSEWRGRNSPLHF
TRBJ1-5 | TRBV6-6 | few | CASSFRGTNQPQHF
TRBJ1-2 | TRBV4-3 | NA | CASSQDTTANYGYTF
TRBJ1-1 | TRBV5-1 | NA | CASSLARPGREAFF
TRBJ2-2 | TRBV6-4 | NA | CASSRVADNTGELFF
TRBJ1-6 | TRBV6-5 | NA | CASSYRDTDSPLHF
TRBJ1-2 | TRBV7-9 | NA | CALQGARDYGYTF
TRBJ1-5 | TRBV13 | NA | CASSQSGTGGSQPQHF
TRBJ2-5 | TRBV14 | NA | CASSQVGRGWETQYF
TRBJ2-7 | TRBV6-6 | NA | CASREADFEQYF
TRBJ2-1 | TRBV27 | NA | CASSLRAPRTSYNEQFF
TRBJ2-1 | TRBV11-3 | NA | CASSSLGGDNEQFF
TRBJ2-3 | TRBV9 | few | CASSARTSGGADTQYF
TRBJ1-4 | TRBV25-1 | NA | CASRPQGANEKLFF
TRBJ1-1 | TRBV6-4 | NA | CASRPGQVNEAFF
TRBJ2-1 | TRBV18 | NA | CASSPGQGHSYNEQFF
TRBJ2-6 | TRBV4-3 | NA | CASSQEPRGGANVLTF
TRBJ1-1 | TRBV5-1 | NA | CASSQGSTAEAFF
TRBJ2-7 | TRBV5-4 | NA | CASSLGERGAREQYF
TRBJ1-4 | TRBV11-2 | NA | CASSLGLSATNEKLFF
TRBJ2-3 | TRBV6-4 | NA | CASSGGGATDTQYF
TRBJ2-3 | TRBV6-5 | NA | CASSYSRQGTDTQYF
TRBJ1-4 | TRBV7-9 | NA | CASRDGGGEKLFF
TRBJ1-5 | TRBV19 | NA | CASTMTGSSNQPQHF
TRBJ1-3 | TRBV7-9 | NA | CASSLAPAPGQDTIYF
TRBJ2-3 | TRBV6-4 | NA | CASSDLSRGPTDTQYF
TRBJ1-2 | TRBV4-3 | NA | CASSQETAPTNYGYTF
TRBJ1-1 | TRBV6-5 | NA | CASSYSEQVANTEAFF
TRBJ2-3 | TRBV5-4 | NA | CASSLGGGGKLVDTQYF
TRBJ1-2 | TRBV6-5 | NA | CASSQDRAGYTF
TRBJ2-2 | TRBV25-1 | NA | CASSDETGAGELFF
TRBJ2-7 | TRBV5-6 | once | CASSLAHYEQYF
TRBJ2-7 | TRBV7-2 | NA | CASSLSDRSSYEQYF
TRBJ2-5 | TRBV27 | NA | CASSPPASNVETQYF
TRBJ2-1 | TRBV19 | NA | CASSISPSSYNEQFF
TRBJ1-1 | TRBV18 | NA | CATSGTGEAFF
TRBJ2-7 | TRBV15 | NA | CATSRGRQDADEQYF
TRBJ1-1 | TRBV14 | NA | CASSQDGSGWRVGTEAFF
TRBJ2-7 | TRBV7-3 | NA | CASSLGQGNEQYF